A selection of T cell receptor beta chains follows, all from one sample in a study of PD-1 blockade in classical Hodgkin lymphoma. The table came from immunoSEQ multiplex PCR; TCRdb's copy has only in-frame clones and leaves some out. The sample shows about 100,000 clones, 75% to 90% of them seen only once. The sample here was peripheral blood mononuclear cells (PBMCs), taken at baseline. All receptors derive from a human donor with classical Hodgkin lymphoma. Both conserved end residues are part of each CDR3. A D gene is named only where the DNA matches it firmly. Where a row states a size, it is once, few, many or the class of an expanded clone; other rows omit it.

DNA: TGCAGTCTTGCGGGGAAGCCCCAGCATTTT
CDR3: CSLAGKPQHF
D: .
J: TRBJ1-5
V: TRBV20-1
size: .

DNA: TGCGCCAGCAGCTTGGCCGGGCGGGATTTCTACAATGAGCAGTTCTTC
CDR3: CASSLAGRDFYNEQFF
D: .
J: TRBJ2-1
V: TRBV5-1
size: once

DNA: TGTGCCATCAGTGAGCTCGATAGACAAGAGACCCAGTACTTC
CDR3: CAISELDRQETQYF
D: .
J: TRBJ2-5
V: TRBV10-3
size: .

DNA: TGTGCCAGCTCACCACCCACCCCTCTAGCGGGAGCCGCCTACAATGAGCAGTTCTTC
CDR3: CASSPPTPLAGAAYNEQFF
D: TRBD2
J: TRBJ2-1
V: TRBV18
size: .

DNA: TGTGCCAGTAGCCTAGACAGTCCCCGGAACACTGAAGCTTTCTTT
CDR3: CASSLDSPRNTEAFF
D: .
J: TRBJ1-1
V: TRBV19
size: .

DNA: TGTGCCAGCAGCCCAACCATCGGACAGGGTGCAACTAATGAAAAACTGTTTTTT
CDR3: CASSPTIGQGATNEKLFF
D: TRBD1
J: TRBJ1-4
V: TRBV28
size: few

DNA: TGTGCCAGCAGAGCTTACCCGGGAGGAAGTAATGAGCAGTTCTTC
CDR3: CASRAYPGGSNEQFF
D: TRBD2
J: TRBJ2-1
V: TRBV2
size: .

DNA: TGTGCCAGCAAGAGACTCAGGGAGTCCTACAATGAGCAGTTCTTC
CDR3: CASKRLRESYNEQFF
D: .
J: TRBJ2-1
V: TRBV7-2
size: .

DNA: TGTGCCAGCAGCCAAGGACCCCCCCCCGGGGAGCTGTTTTTT
CDR3: CASSQGPPPGELFF
D: .
J: TRBJ2-2
V: TRBV14
size: .

DNA: TGTGCCAGTAAAGCGGACAGGAGTTTCACAGATACGCAGTATTTT
CDR3: CASKADRSFTDTQYF
D: TRBD1
J: TRBJ2-3
V: TRBV19
size: .

DNA: TGTGCCACCCGGGACAGGGGGCATGAGGGCACTGAAGCTTTCTTT
CDR3: CATRDRGHEGTEAFF
D: TRBD1
J: TRBJ1-1
V: TRBV19
size: .

DNA: TGCAGCGTTGAAGATCAAAACAGGGGGCATGGCTACACCTTC
CDR3: CSVEDQNRGHGYTF
D: TRBD1
J: TRBJ1-2
V: TRBV29-1
size: few

DNA: TGTGCCAGCAGCTTAGGACAGGGGGCCGGTGCCGTCCAGCCCCAGCATTTT
CDR3: CASSLGQGAGAVQPQHF
D: TRBD1
J: TRBJ1-5
V: TRBV11-2
size: .

DNA: TGTGCCAGCAGCTTAGCGCTGGCAGGACAGCTCTCTGGAAACACCATATATTTT
CDR3: CASSLALAGQLSGNTIYF
D: .
J: TRBJ1-3
V: TRBV7-6
size: .

DNA: TGTGCCAGCAGCTTAGCATGGTTTGCGGGAGGTAACAATGAGCAGTTCTTC
CDR3: CASSLAWFAGGNNEQFF
D: TRBD2
J: TRBJ2-1
V: TRBV7-2
size: .

DNA: TGTGCCATCAGTGAGGCTGGGCCCACGACAGGGTTCGGAAACACCATATATTTT
CDR3: CAISEAGPTTGFGNTIYF
D: TRBD1
J: TRBJ1-3
V: TRBV10-3
size: once

DNA: TGTGCCAGTAGTATCGGGCGACAGGGTACGGGCGGCTACACCTTC
CDR3: CASSIGRQGTGGYTF
D: TRBD1
J: TRBJ1-2
V: TRBV19
size: .

DNA: TGTGCCAGCAGCCCTACCGGGACGGGGGGAGAGACCCAGTACTTC
CDR3: CASSPTGTGGETQYF
D: TRBD2
J: TRBJ2-5
V: TRBV7-3
size: few

DNA: TGTGCCAGCACAACTAGCGGGAAGAACACCGGGGAGCTGTTTTTT
CDR3: CASTTSGKNTGELFF
D: TRBD2
J: TRBJ2-2
V: TRBV2
size: .

DNA: TGTGCCAGCAGTCGGGAGGCTGGGGCCAACGTCCTGACTTTC
CDR3: CASSREAGANVLTF
D: TRBD2
J: TRBJ2-6
V: TRBV2
size: .

DNA: TGTGCCAGCAGTTTACTGGGACAGGGGGGTGAAAAACTGTTTTTT
CDR3: CASSLLGQGGEKLFF
D: TRBD1
J: TRBJ1-4
V: TRBV13
size: .

DNA: TGTGCCAGTAGCCGGGAGCAAGAGACCCAGTACTTC
CDR3: CASSREQETQYF
D: .
J: TRBJ2-5
V: TRBV9
size: .

DNA: TGTGCCAGCAGTCCCGAGCGGGGCACAGATACGCAGTATTTT
CDR3: CASSPERGTDTQYF
D: .
J: TRBJ2-3
V: TRBV2
size: .

DNA: TGTGCCAGCAGTTACGGGTCAGGTGGGGACCAAGAGACCCAGTACTTC
CDR3: CASSYGSGGDQETQYF
D: .
J: TRBJ2-5
V: TRBV6-5
size: .

DNA: TGTGCCAGCAGTTACTCGACCAGGGTGGGGTATGGCTACACCTTC
CDR3: CASSYSTRVGYGYTF
D: .
J: TRBJ1-2
V: TRBV6-5
size: few

DNA: TGCGCCAGCAGCCTCAGGACAGGGGGCGCCGATGAGCAGTACTTC
CDR3: CASSLRTGGADEQYF
D: TRBD1
J: TRBJ2-7
V: TRBV4-1
size: .

DNA: TGTGCCAGCAGTGAAGCGATGGGGATTAGTGAAAAACTGTTTTTT
CDR3: CASSEAMGISEKLFF
D: .
J: TRBJ1-4
V: TRBV2
size: once

DNA: TGTGCCAGCAGCTTAGGGGGACTAGCCGTACCCCAGTTCTTC
CDR3: CASSLGGLAVPQFF
D: TRBD2
J: TRBJ2-1
V: TRBV7-2
size: .

DNA: TGTGCCAGCAGCTCCGTCCCGGGGGATACGCAGTATTTT
CDR3: CASSSVPGDTQYF
D: .
J: TRBJ2-3
V: TRBV5-4
size: .

DNA: TGTGCCAGCAGCTTAATCGGAAGCGGGGAGCTGTTTTTT
CDR3: CASSLIGSGELFF
D: .
J: TRBJ2-2
V: TRBV7-3
size: .

DNA: TGCGCCAGCAGCCCGACAGGGGTCGCGAACACTGAAGCTTTCTTT
CDR3: CASSPTGVANTEAFF
D: TRBD1
J: TRBJ1-1
V: TRBV5-1
size: .

DNA: TGTGCCAGCAGTGATTTGCAGGGCCCGAACACTGAAGCTTTCTTT
CDR3: CASSDLQGPNTEAFF
D: .
J: TRBJ1-1
V: TRBV2
size: .

DNA: TGTGCCAGCAGGGCCTTAGCGGGAGGGCCCAGTGAGCAGTTCTTC
CDR3: CASRALAGGPSEQFF
D: TRBD2
J: TRBJ2-1
V: TRBV6-1
size: .

DNA: TGTGCCAGTAGTATCAGACTCGACGCCGGAAACACCATATATTTT
CDR3: CASSIRLDAGNTIYF
D: .
J: TRBJ1-3
V: TRBV19
size: .

DNA: TGTGCCAGCAGCCCGAGACAGGGGCTTAACACCGGGGAGCTGTTTTTT
CDR3: CASSPRQGLNTGELFF
D: TRBD1
J: TRBJ2-2
V: TRBV7-6
size: once

DNA: TGTGCCAGCAGTGTAACTAGCGTCCCAGAGACCCAGTACTTC
CDR3: CASSVTSVPETQYF
D: TRBD2
J: TRBJ2-5
V: TRBV27
size: .